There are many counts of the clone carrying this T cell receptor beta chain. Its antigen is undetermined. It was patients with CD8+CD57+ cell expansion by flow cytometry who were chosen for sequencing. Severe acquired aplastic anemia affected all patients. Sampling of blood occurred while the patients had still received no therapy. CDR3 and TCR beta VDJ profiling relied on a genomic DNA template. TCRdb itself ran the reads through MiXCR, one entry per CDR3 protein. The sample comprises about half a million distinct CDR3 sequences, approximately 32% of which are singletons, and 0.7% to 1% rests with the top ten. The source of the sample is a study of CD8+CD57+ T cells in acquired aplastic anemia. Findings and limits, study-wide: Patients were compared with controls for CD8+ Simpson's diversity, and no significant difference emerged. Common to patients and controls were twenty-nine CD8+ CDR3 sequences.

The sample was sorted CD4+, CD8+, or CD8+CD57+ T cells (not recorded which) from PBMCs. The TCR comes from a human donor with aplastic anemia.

In nucleotides, the CDR3 is TGTGCCATCAGCGGACTAGCGGGTTCCTACGAGCAGTACTTC. This gives the protein CAISGLAGSYEQYF. The chain couples TRBV10-3 to TRBJ2-7, with TRBD2 matching over 11 bases. Germline CDR1 reads ENHRY; CDR2 reads SYGVKD. With V trimmed by 6 bases and J by 1 base, 2 bases remained unmatched. The CDR3 covers 14 residues.